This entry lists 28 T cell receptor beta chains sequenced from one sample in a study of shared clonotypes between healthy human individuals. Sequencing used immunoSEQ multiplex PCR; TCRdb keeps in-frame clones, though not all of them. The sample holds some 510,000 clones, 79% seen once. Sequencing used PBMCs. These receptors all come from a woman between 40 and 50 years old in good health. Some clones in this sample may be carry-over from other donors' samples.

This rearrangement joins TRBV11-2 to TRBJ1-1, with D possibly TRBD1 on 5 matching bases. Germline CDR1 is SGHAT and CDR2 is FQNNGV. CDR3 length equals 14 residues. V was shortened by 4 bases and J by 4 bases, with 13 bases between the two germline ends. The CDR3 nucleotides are TGTGCCAGCAGCTCTCTCTCGGGGGGCACTGAAGCTTTCTTT. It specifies CASSSLSGGTEAFF.

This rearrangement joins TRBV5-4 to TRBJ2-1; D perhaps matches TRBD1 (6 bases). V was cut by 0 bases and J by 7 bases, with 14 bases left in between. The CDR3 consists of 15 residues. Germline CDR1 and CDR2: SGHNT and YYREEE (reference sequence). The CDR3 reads CASSLEQGSSNEQFF. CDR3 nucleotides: TGTGCCAGCAGCTTGGAACAGGGATCTAGTAATGAGCAGTTCTTC.

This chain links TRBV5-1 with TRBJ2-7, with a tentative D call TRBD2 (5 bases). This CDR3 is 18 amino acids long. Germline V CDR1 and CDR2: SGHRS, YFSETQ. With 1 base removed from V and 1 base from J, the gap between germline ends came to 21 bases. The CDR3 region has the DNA TGCGCCAGCAGCTTGCGCCTAGGGAGACCTGGTTATTCCTACGAGCAGTACTTC. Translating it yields CASSLRLGRPGYSYEQYF.

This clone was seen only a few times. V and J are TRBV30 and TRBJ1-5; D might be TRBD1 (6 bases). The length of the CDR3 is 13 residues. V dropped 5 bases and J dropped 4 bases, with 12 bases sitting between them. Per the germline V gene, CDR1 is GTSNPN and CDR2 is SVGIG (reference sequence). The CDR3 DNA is TGTGCCTGGGCAGGGGACATAAATCAGCCCCAGCATTTT. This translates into CAWAGDINQPQHF.

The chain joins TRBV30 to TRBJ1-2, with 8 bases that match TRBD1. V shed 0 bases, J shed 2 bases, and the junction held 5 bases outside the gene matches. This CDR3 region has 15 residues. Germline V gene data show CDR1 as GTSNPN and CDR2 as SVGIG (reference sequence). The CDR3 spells CAWSVLGQANYGYTF. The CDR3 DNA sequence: TGTGCCTGGAGTGTACTGGGACAGGCCAACTATGGCTACACCTTC.

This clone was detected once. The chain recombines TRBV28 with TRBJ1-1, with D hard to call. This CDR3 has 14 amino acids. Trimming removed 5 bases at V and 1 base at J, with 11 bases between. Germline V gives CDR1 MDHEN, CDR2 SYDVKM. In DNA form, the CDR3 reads TGTGCCAGCAGTGATGACACAAAGAACACTGAAGCTTTCTTT. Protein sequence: CASSDDTKNTEAFF.

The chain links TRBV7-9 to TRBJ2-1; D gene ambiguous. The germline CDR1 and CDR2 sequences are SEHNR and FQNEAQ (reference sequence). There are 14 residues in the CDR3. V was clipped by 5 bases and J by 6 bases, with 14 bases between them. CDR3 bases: TGTGCCAGCAGCCCTTACGACCTGGGCAATGAGCAGTTCTTC. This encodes CASSPYDLGNEQFF.

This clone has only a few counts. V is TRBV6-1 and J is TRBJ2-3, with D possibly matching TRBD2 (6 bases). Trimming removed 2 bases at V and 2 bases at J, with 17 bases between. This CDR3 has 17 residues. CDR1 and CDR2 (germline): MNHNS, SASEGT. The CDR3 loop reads CASSERRFSGSTDTQYF. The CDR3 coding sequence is TGTGCCAGCAGTGAAAGGCGGTTTAGCGGTTCCACAGATACGCAGTATTTT.

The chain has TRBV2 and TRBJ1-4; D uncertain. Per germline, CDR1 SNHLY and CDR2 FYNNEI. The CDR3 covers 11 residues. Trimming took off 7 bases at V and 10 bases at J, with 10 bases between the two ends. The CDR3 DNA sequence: TGTGCCAGCACGGCGGGATCAAAACTGTTTTTT. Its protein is CASTAGSKLFF. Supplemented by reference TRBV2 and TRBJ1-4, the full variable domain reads EPEVTQTPSHQVTQMGQEVILRCVPISNHLYFYWYRQILGQKVEFLVSFYNNEISEKSEIFDDQFSVERPDGSNFTLKIRSTKLEDSAMYFCASTAGSKLFFGSGTQLSVL.

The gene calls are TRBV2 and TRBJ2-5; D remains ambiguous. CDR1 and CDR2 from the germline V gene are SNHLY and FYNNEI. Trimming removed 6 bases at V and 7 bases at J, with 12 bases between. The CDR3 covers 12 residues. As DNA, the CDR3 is TGTGCCAGCAGCTTTACTGTAGGGACCCAGTACTTC. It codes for CASSFTVGTQYF.

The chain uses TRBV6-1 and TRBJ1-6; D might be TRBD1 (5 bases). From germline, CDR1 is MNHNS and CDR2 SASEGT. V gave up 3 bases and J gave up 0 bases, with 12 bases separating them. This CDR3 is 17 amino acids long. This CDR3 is CASSDEGASSYNSPLHF. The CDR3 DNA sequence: TGTGCCAGCAGTGACGAAGGGGCCAGCTCCTATAATTCACCCCTCCACTTT.

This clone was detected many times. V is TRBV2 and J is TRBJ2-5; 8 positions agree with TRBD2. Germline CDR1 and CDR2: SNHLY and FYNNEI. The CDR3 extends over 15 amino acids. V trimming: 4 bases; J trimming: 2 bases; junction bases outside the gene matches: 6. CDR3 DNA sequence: TGTGCCAGCAGTGGGGGGAGCGGGGGACAAGAGACCCAGTACTTC. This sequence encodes CASSGGSGGQETQYF.

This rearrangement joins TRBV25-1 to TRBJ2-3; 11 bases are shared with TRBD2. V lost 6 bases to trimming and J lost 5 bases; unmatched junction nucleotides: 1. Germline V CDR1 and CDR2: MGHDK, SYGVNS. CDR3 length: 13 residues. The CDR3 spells CASSGLAGDTQYF. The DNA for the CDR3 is TGTGCCAGCAGCGGACTAGCGGGAGATACGCAGTATTTT.

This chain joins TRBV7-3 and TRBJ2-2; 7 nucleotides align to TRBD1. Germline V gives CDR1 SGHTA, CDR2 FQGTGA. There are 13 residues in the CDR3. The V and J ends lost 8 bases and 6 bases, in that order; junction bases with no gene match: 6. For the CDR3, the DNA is TGTGCCAGCGGCCCCCAGGGGGCCGGGGAGCTGTTTTTT. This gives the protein CASGPQGAGELFF.

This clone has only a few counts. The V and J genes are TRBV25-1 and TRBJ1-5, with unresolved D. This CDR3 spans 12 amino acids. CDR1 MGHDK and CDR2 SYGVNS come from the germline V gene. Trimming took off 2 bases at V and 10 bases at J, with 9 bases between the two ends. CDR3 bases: TGTGCCAGCAGTGAACATTGGGGTCCCCAGCATTTT. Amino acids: CASSEHWGPQHF.

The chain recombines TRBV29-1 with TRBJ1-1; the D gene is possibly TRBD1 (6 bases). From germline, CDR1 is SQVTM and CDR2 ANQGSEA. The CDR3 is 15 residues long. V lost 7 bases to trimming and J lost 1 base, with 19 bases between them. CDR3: CSAKGGNRWNTEAFF. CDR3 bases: TGCAGCGCAAAGGGGGGAAACCGATGGAACACTGAAGCTTTCTTT.

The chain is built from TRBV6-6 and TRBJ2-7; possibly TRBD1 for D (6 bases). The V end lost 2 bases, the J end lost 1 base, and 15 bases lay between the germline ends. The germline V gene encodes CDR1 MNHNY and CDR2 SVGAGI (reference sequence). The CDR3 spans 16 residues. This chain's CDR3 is CASSYPTPGHSYEQYF. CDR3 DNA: TGTGCCAGCAGTTACCCCACACCGGGACATTCCTACGAGCAGTACTTC.

The CDR3 DNA reads TGTGCCAGCAAATCACAGGGAGGGGGCAAAGAGACCCAGTACTTC. It yields the protein CASKSQGGGKETQYF. This chain links TRBV2 with TRBJ2-5; D may match TRBD1 or TRBD2 (7 bases each). The CDR3 length is 15 residues. CDR1 is SNHLY and CDR2 is FYNNEI in the germline V gene. The V and J ends lost 7 bases and 3 bases respectively, with 18 bases between them.

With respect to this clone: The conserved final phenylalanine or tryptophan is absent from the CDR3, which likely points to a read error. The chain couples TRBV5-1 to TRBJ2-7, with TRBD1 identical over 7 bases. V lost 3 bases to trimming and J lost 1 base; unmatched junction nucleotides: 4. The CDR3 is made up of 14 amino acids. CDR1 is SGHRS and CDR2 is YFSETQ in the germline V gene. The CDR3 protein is CASSSTGASYEQYL. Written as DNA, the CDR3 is TGCGCCAGCAGCTCTACAGGGGCATCCTACGAGCAGTACCTC.

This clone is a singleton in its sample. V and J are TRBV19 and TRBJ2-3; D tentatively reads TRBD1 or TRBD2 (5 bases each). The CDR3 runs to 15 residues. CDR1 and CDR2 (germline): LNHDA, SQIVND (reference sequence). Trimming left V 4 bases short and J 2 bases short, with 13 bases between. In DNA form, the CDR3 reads TGTGCCAGTAGTACACCGGGACCACTCACAGATACGCAGTATTTT. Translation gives CASSTPGPLTDTQYF. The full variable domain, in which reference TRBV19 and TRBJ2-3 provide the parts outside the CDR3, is DGGITQSPKYLFRKEGQNVTLSCEQNLNHDAMYWYRQDPGQGLRLIYYSQIVNDFQKGDIAEGYSVSREKKESFPLTVTSAQKNPTAFYLCASSTPGPLTDTQYFGPGTRLTVL.

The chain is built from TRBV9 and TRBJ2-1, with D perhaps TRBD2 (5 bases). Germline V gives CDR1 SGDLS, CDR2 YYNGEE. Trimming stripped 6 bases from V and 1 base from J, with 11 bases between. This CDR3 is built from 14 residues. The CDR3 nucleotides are TGTGCCAGCAACGTTGGCGGGTCCTACAATGAGCAGTTCTTC. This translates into CASNVGGSYNEQFF.

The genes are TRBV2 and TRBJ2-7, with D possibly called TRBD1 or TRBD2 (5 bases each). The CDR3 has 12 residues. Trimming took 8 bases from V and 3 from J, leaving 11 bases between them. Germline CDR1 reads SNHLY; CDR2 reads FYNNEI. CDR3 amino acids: CASRLQDYEQYF. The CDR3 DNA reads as TGTGCCAGCCGACTACAGGACTACGAGCAGTACTTC.

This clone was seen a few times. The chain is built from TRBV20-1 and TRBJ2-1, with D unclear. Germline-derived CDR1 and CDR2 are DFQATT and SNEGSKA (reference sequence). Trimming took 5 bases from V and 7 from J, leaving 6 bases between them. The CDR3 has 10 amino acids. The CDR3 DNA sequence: TGCAGTGCTGACCGGAATGAGCAGTTCTTC. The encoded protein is CSADRNEQFF.

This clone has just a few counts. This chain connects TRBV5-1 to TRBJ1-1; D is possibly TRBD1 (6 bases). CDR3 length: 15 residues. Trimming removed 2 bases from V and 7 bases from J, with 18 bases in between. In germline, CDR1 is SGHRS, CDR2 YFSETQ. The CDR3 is CASSFVAGAGGEAFF. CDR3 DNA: TGCGCCAGCAGCTTTGTTGCGGGGGCAGGAGGTGAAGCTTTCTTT.

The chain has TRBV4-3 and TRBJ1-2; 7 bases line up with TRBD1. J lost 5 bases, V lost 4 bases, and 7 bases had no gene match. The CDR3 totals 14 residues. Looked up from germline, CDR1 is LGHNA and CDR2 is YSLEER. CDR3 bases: TGCGCCAGCAGCCCGCGGGACAGAACTTATGGCTACACCTTC. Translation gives CASSPRDRTYGYTF.

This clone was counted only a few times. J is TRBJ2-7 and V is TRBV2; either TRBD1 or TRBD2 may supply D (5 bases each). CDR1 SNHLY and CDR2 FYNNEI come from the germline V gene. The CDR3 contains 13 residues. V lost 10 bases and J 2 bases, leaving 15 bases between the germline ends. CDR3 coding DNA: TGTGCCACTCAAGGAGAGGGGCCCTACGAGCAGTACTTC. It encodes CATQGEGPYEQYF.

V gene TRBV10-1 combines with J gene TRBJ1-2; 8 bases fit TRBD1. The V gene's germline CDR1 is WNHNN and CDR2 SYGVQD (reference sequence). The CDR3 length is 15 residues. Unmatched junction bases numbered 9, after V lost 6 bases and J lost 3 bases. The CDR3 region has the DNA TGCGCCAGCAGCCAGCCGGGACAGGCAGACTATGGCTACACCTTC. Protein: CASSQPGQADYGYTF.

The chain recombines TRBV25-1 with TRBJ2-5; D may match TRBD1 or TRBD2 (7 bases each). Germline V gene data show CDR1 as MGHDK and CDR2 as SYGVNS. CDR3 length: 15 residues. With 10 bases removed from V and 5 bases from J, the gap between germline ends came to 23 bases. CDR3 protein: CATTPQGGARETQYF. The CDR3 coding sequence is TGTGCCACCACCCCTCAGGGGGGGGCCCGGGAGACCCAGTACTTC.